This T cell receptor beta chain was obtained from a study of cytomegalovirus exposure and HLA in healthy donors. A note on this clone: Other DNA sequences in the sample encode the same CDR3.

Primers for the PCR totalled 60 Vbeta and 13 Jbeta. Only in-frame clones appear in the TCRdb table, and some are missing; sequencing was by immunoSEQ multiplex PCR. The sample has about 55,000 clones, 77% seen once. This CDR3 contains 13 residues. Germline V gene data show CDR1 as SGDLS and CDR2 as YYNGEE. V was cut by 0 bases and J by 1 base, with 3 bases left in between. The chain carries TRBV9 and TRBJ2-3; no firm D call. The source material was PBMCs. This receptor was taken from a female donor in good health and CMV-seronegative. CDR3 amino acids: CASSVAGTDTQYF. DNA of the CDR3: TGTGCCAGCAGCGTAGCCGGCACAGATACGCAGTATTTT. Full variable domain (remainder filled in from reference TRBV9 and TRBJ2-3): DSGVTQTPKHLITATGQRVTLRCSPRSGDLSVYWYQQSLDQGLQFLIQYYNGEERAKGNILERFSAQQFPDLHSELNLSSLELGDSALYFCASSVAGTDTQYFGPGTRLTVL.